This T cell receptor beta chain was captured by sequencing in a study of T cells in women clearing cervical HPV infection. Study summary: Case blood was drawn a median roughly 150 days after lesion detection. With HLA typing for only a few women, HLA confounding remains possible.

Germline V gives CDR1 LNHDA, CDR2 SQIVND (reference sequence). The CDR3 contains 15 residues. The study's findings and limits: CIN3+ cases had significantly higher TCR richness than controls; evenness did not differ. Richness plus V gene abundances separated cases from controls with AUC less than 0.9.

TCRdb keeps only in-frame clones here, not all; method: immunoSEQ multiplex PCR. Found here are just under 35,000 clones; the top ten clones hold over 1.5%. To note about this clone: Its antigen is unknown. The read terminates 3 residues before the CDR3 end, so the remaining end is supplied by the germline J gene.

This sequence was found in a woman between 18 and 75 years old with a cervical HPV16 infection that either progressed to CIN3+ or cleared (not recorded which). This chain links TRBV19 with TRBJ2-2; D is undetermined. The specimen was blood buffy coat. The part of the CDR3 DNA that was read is TGTGCCAGTAGTATAAGCTCAGCTAGGAATGAAAAG. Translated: CASSISSARNEK. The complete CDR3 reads CASSISSARNEKLFF.